The 8 T cell receptor beta chains below all came from one sample that was sequenced in a study of blood T cell repertoires in COVID-19. Measured with immunoSEQ multiplex PCR; TCRdb has only the in-frame clones, and not every one. The sample carries approximately 190,000 clones, 70% to 85% recorded once. The source material was peripheral blood. The receptors were gathered from a human donor with acute or convalescent COVID-19. The donor label of this sample is uncertain.

The V gene is TRBV5-5, the J gene TRBJ2-7; perhaps TRBD2 as D (6 bases). The germline V gene encodes CDR1 SGHKS and CDR2 YYEKEE (reference sequence). V was trimmed by 4 bases and J by 1 base, leaving 12 bases between them. This CDR3 comprises 14 residues. In DNA form, the CDR3 reads TGTGCCAGCAGCCTAAGTGGGACTTCCTACGAGCAGTACTTC. The encoded protein is CASSLSGTSYEQYF.

The CDR3 reads CASSPGTGGRSSYEQYF. In DNA form, the CDR3 reads TGTGCCAGCAGCCCGGGGACAGGGGGCCGGAGCTCCTACGAGCAGTACTTC. The chain links TRBV7-9 to TRBJ2-7; TRBD1 matches at 12 bases. Germline CDR1 reads SEHNR; CDR2 reads FQNEAQ (reference sequence). The V segment lost 5 bases and the J segment 0 bases; nucleotides outside the gene matches: 8. The CDR3 runs 17 residues.

The chain carries TRBV6-5 and TRBJ1-2, with a weak D call TRBD1 (6 bases). Germline assignment: CDR1 MNHEY and CDR2 SVGAGI. V was pared by 8 bases and J by 0 bases, with 16 bases between. The CDR3 loop spans 15 amino acids. The CDR3 nucleotides are TGTGCCAGCGCCAAATCGACAGGTTCTAACTATGGCTACACCTTC. Its translation: CASAKSTGSNYGYTF.

This chain uses TRBV29-1 with TRBJ2-7; 8 positions agree with TRBD2. V lost 5 bases and J lost 4; bases outside the gene matches: 4. The length of the CDR3 is 12 residues. The germline gives CDR1 SQVTM, CDR2 ANQGSEA. This CDR3 is CSVRSGSYEQYF. CDR3 nucleotide sequence: TGCAGCGTTCGAAGCGGGAGTTACGAGCAGTACTTC.

The chain's CDR3 is CASSPYDRNTGELFF. In nucleotides, the CDR3 is TGCGCCAGCAGCCCCTATGACAGAAACACCGGGGAGCTGTTTTTT. The rearrangement joins TRBV5-1 to TRBJ2-2, with D possibly TRBD1 on 5 matching bases. The CDR3 consists of 15 residues. The germline V gene encodes CDR1 SGHRS and CDR2 YFSETQ. V was trimmed by 4 bases and J by 2 bases, leaving 12 bases between them.

The chain links TRBV18 to TRBJ1-1, with D unresolved. Germline V gene sequence: CDR1 KGHSH, CDR2 LQKENI. The V end was cut by 4 bases, the J end by 5 bases, with 20 bases between. This CDR3 contains 16 residues. CDR3 sequence: CASSHGERPLGTEAFF. CDR3 in DNA: TGTGCCAGCTCACACGGGGAGAGACCCCTTGGGACTGAAGCTTTCTTT.

The V call is TRBV2, the J call TRBJ2-7; D might be TRBD2 (6 bases). Trimming left V 6 bases short and J 3 bases short, with 12 bases between. Germline V lookup: CDR1 SNHLY, CDR2 FYNNEI. The CDR3 has 13 residues. The CDR3 region has the DNA TGTGCCAGCAGCATAGCGGACCTCTACGAGCAGTACTTC. The encoded protein is CASSIADLYEQYF.

This clone occurred once. J is TRBJ1-6 and V is TRBV6-1, with D possibly being TRBD1 (5 bases). V was pared by 2 bases and J by 0 bases, with 11 bases between. The CDR3 runs to 17 residues. Germline lookup yields CDR1 MNHNS and CDR2 SASEGT. The CDR3 DNA reads TGTGCCAGCAGTGAATGGGGACTGTTCTCCTATAATTCACCCCTCCACTTT. Its translation is CASSEWGLFSYNSPLHF.